A selection of T cell receptor beta chains follows, all from one sample in a study of blood T cell repertoires in COVID-19. Clones were sequenced by immunoSEQ multiplex PCR, and TCRdb holds only the in-frame ones, with some missing. This table has some 110,000 clones, around 76% appearing once. Material for sequencing was peripheral blood. These receptors were obtained from a man aged 80 or over with COVID-19, enrolled during active disease. CDR3s include the opening cysteine and the closing phenylalanine or tryptophan. Each record gives: D gene, V gene, J gene, clone size, CDR3 DNA, CDR3 protein. D genes are given only for firm matches. The size field is filled for only some rows; it gives once, few, many or a size class.

>TRBD2|TRBV30|TRBJ2-3|.
TGTGCCTGGAGAACCGGGAGGGGGTCAGATACGCAGTATTTT
CAWRTGRGSDTQYF
>TRBD1|TRBV15|TRBJ1-2|.
TGTGCCACCAGCAGCCGGACAGGGAGCTTCGGCTACACCTTC
CATSSRTGSFGYTF
>TRBD2|TRBV10-3|TRBJ2-3|.
TGTGCCATCAGCGGTGCCCTAGCGGTCGGGACAGATACGCAGTATTTT
CAISGALAVGTDTQYF
>TRBD1|TRBV5-4|TRBJ2-1|.
TGTGCCAGCACCGAACGACAGGGGGGTAATGAGCAGTTCTTC
CASTERQGGNEQFF
>TRBD1|TRBV18|TRBJ1-1|few
TGTGCCAGCTCACCACGGGGACAGTCGAACACTGAAGCTTTCTTT
CASSPRGQSNTEAFF
>TRBD2|TRBV29-1|TRBJ2-1|few
TGCAGCGGCGTGTCTAGCGGATACAATGAGCAGTTCTTC
CSGVSSGYNEQFF
>TRBD1|TRBV11-2|TRBJ2-7|.
TGTGCCAGCAGCTTAGGAGGACAGGGGGCTGTCTACGAGCAGTACTTC
CASSLGGQGAVYEQYF
>TRBD1|TRBV24-1|TRBJ1-2|.
TGTGCCACCAGTGGCGGGACAGGGGGCGACTATGGCTACACCTTC
CATSGGTGGDYGYTF
>TRBD2|TRBV5-1|TRBJ2-1|.
TGCGCCAGCAGTTTGACTAGCAGGGCATCCTACAATGAGCAGTTCTTC
CASSLTSRASYNEQFF
>TRBD2|TRBV5-5|TRBJ2-3|.
TGTGCCAGCAGAGGACTAGCGGGGGCGGCAGATACGCAGTATTTT
CASRGLAGAADTQYF
>TRBD1|TRBV5-8|TRBJ1-5|few
TGTGCCAGCAGCCGACAGGGGGTAAATCAGCCCCAGCATTTT
CASSRQGVNQPQHF
>TRBD1|TRBV7-3|TRBJ2-5|.
TGTGCCAGCAGCCCGGGACAGGGCAGGGGGGAGACCCAGTACTTC
CASSPGQGRGETQYF
>TRBD1|TRBV5-1|TRBJ1-1|.
TGCGCCAGCAGCTTTCAGGGGGCGAACACTGAAGCTTTCTTT
CASSFQGANTEAFF
>TRBD2|TRBV18|TRBJ2-3|.
TGTGCCAGCTCACCAAGCGGGGAGACGCAGTATTTT
CASSPSGETQYF
>TRBD2|TRBV7-2|TRBJ2-7|.
TGTGCCAGCAGCTTAGGTATGAAGCGGGGATACTACGAGCAGTACTTC
CASSLGMKRGYYEQYF
>TRBD1|TRBV18|TRBJ2-5|.
TGTGCCAGCTCACCACTACAGGGGGAAGAGACCCAGTACTTC
CASSPLQGEETQYF
>TRBD1|TRBV7-8|TRBJ2-3|few
TGTGCCAGCAGCACTGGGGGCAGGGGGCTCTCACGAGGCACAGATACGCAGTATTTT
CASSTGGRGLSRGTDTQYF
>.|TRBV11-2|TRBJ2-1|.
TGTGCCAGCAGCTCGACTAGGTTGGCTGAGCAGTTCTTC
CASSSTRLAEQFF
>.|TRBV7-8|TRBJ2-5|.
TGTGCCAGCAGCCGGACTCGCCAAGAGACCCAGTACTTC
CASSRTRQETQYF
>TRBD2|TRBV9|TRBJ2-1|.
TGTGCCAGCAGCAAGACTAGCGGGAGCTACAATGAGCAGTTCTTC
CASSKTSGSYNEQFF
>TRBD2|TRBV5-1|TRBJ2-7|.
TGCGCCAGCAGCTGGGGGACTAGCGGGGGCTACGAGCAGTACTTC
CASSWGTSGGYEQYF
>TRBD2|TRBV4-2|TRBJ2-7|few
TGTGCCAGCAGCCAAGGTATAGGCGGGAGCTCCTACGAGCAGTACTTC
CASSQGIGGSSYEQYF
>.|TRBV6-5|TRBJ1-5|.
TGTGCCAGCAATCCCACAGTCGCTAGCAATCAGCCCCAGCATTTT
CASNPTVASNQPQHF
>.|TRBV2|TRBJ1-5|.
TGTGCCAGCAGTGACAGAAATAGCAATCAGCCCCAGCATTTT
CASSDRNSNQPQHF
>TRBD2|TRBV9|TRBJ2-2|few
TGTGCCAGCAGCCCGGGACTAGCGGAGAACACCGGGGAGCTGTTTTTT
CASSPGLAENTGELFF
>.|TRBV13|TRBJ2-7|once
TGTGCCAGCAGTCTGAGGCTGGGAGCATACGGCGAGCAGTACTTC
CASSLRLGAYGEQYF
>.|TRBV18|TRBJ1-2|few
TGTGCCAGCTCACCAGTTCCAGACTATGGCTACACCTTC
CASSPVPDYGYTF
>.|TRBV6-1|TRBJ1-2|.
TGTGCCAGCAGTGAAGGACAGGTCCTCACTGGCTACACCTTC
CASSEGQVLTGYTF
>.|TRBV28|TRBJ1-3|.
TGTGCCAGCAGTGCGGGACGGACCTCTGGAAACACCATATATTTT
CASSAGRTSGNTIYF
>.|TRBV29-1|TRBJ2-5|.
TGCAGCGTTGGCCAGACACCTACCCAAGAGACCCAGTACTTC
CSVGQTPTQETQYF
>.|TRBV9|TRBJ1-2|.
TGTGCCAGCAGCGTAGGACAGGTCTATGGCTACACCTTC
CASSVGQVYGYTF
>TRBD1|TRBV5-1|TRBJ2-7|.
TGCGCCAGCAGCCCCGGACAGGGGGCTCGGGAGCAGTACTTC
CASSPGQGAREQYF
>TRBD1|TRBV27|TRBJ2-1|.
TGTGCCAGCAGCAGGGGGCATGAGCAGTTCTTC
CASSRGHEQFF
>.|TRBV6-5|TRBJ1-2|once
TGTGCCAGCGGAACCGGGACAAACTATGGCTACACCTTC
CASGTGTNYGYTF
>.|TRBV10-2|TRBJ1-5|.
TGCGCCAGCGCGGACAGCTTCAATCAGCCCCAGCATTTT
CASADSFNQPQHF
>TRBD2|TRBV4-2|TRBJ2-3|once
TGTGCCAGCAGCCGACTAGCGGGCCGAACAGATACGCAGTATTTT
CASSRLAGRTDTQYF
>.|TRBV27|TRBJ2-5|few
TGTGCCAGCAGACGCCCCGGCGGCCAAGAGACCCAGTACTTC
CASRRPGGQETQYF
>TRBD1|TRBV28|TRBJ2-7|few
TGTGCCAGCAGGGAGACAGGGAGCAGCTCCTACGAGCAGTACTTC
CASRETGSSSYEQYF
>.|TRBV10-3|TRBJ2-1|.
TGTGCCATCAGTGAGAGGGGCGCCGAGCAGTTCTTC
CAISERGAEQFF
>.|TRBV5-1|TRBJ2-2|.
TGCGCCAGCAGCTATACAGTCACCGGGGAGCTGTTTTTT
CASSYTVTGELFF
>TRBD2|TRBV18|TRBJ2-1|few
TGTGCCAGCTCAAGTACTAGCGGGACTTACAATGAGCAGTTCTTC
CASSSTSGTYNEQFF
>.|TRBV6-2/TRBV6-3|TRBJ2-3|few
TGTGCCAGCAGTAATGACAGATTCACAGATACGCAGTATTTT
CASSNDRFTDTQYF
>.|TRBV29-1|TRBJ1-3|many
TGCAGCGTTGACGAGTCCTCTGGAAACACCATATATTTT
CSVDESSGNTIYF
>.|TRBV6-5|TRBJ1-1|.
TGTGCCAGCAGTTACAATGGTGACATGAACACTGAAGCTTTCTTT
CASSYNGDMNTEAFF
>TRBD2|TRBV9|TRBJ2-2|.
TGTGCCAGCAGCGCCCGACTAGCGGGTTCCACCGGGGAGCTGTTTTTT
CASSARLAGSTGELFF
>TRBD2|TRBV9|TRBJ2-3|.
TGTGCCAGCAGCGTAAAAGGCGGGAGTTCCGCAGATACGCAGTATTTT
CASSVKGGSSADTQYF